This passage covers 25 T cell receptor beta chains from one sample sequenced in a study of T cell responses to AZD1222 COVID-19 vaccine. The table came from immunoSEQ multiplex PCR; TCRdb's copy has only in-frame clones and leaves some out. Of about 120,000 clones in the sample, about 92% were seen once. This sample comprised peripheral blood, obtained on day 0 of AZD1222 vaccination. The receptor set was obtained from an adult in good health.

The chain is built from TRBV7-2 and TRBJ2-1, with 12 bases identical to TRBD2. The J segment lost 10 bases and the V segment lost 5 bases, leaving 6 bases of the junction unmatched. CDR1 is SGHTA and CDR2 is FQGNSA in the germline V gene. CDR3 length: 14 amino acids. CDR3 protein: CASSPWTSGEEQFF. In DNA form, the CDR3 reads TGTGCCAGCAGCCCCTGGACTAGCGGGGAGGAGCAGTTCTTC.

In its sample, this clone was seen once. V is TRBV5-4 and J is TRBJ2-5; 7 nucleotides line up with TRBD1. This CDR3 comprises 15 residues. V lost 4 bases and J lost 5; bases outside the gene matches: 11. Germline CDR1 and CDR2: SGHNT and YYREEE (reference sequence). In DNA form, the CDR3 reads TGTGCCAGCAGCCTCAAGATCACAGGGGACGAGACCCAGTACTTC. As protein: CASSLKITGDETQYF.

This chain links TRBV20-1 with TRBJ1-6; no definite D call. Germline lookup yields CDR1 DFQATT and CDR2 SNEGSKA (reference sequence). The CDR3 contains 11 residues. The germline V and J ends were trimmed by 5 bases and 14 bases, with 13 bases remaining between them. The CDR3 spells CSAYRRSALHF. The CDR3 DNA sequence: TGCAGTGCTTATCGGCGATCGGCCCTCCACTTT.

The chain recombines TRBV6-5 with TRBJ1-3; a possible D gene is TRBD1 (5 bases). V was trimmed by 7 bases and J by 0 bases, leaving 10 bases between them. The CDR3 loop spans 14 amino acids. Germline CDR1 MNHEY, CDR2 SVGAGI. The CDR3 here is CASTLRDSGNTIYF. The CDR3, as DNA: TGTGCCAGCACCCTCAGGGACTCTGGAAACACCATATATTTT.

The chain combines TRBV12-3 or TRBV12-4 with TRBJ1-3, with 9 bases aligning to TRBD1. The length of the CDR3 is 12 residues. The CDR3 bases are TGTGCTGCACAGGGGGCTAGTGGCACCATATATTTT. It yields the protein CAAQGASGTIYF.

The gene calls are TRBV9 and TRBJ2-1; 11 positions match TRBD2. The V and J ends lost 3 bases and 3 bases, in that order; junction bases with no gene match: 8. The germline V gene encodes CDR1 SGDLS and CDR2 YYNGEE. The CDR3 is 17 amino acids. As DNA, the CDR3 is TGTGCCAGCAGCGCATTCGGGACTAGCGGTTTCTACAATGAGCAGTTCTTC. Protein sequence: CASSAFGTSGFYNEQFF.

The DNA of the CDR3 is TGTGCCAGCAGCCAAGATGTTTTCACTGAAGCTTTCTTT. It encodes CASSQDVFTEAFF. V gene TRBV3-1 (or the pseudogene TRBV3-2) combines with J gene TRBJ1-1; D is unclear. CDR3 length: 13 amino acids. Germline CDR1 reads LGHDT; CDR2 reads YNNKEL (reference sequence). V was shortened by 0 bases and J by 4 bases, with 6 bases between the two germline ends.

J is TRBJ2-3 and V is TRBV10-3; 9 bases agree with TRBD1. This CDR3 has 15 amino acids. Trimming took 0 bases from V and 4 from J; bases not matched to a gene: 2. Germline lookup yields CDR1 ENHRY and CDR2 SYGVKD. CDR3 nucleotide sequence: TGTGCCATCAGTGAGTCGTGGACAGGGGCAGATACGCAGTATTTT. Residues: CAISESWTGADTQYF.

The CDR3 region has the DNA TGTGCCAGCAGCCAACGGGCTAACTACGAGCAGTACTTC. Its protein product is CASSQRANYEQYF. The rearrangement uses TRBV3-1 (or the pseudogene TRBV3-2) and TRBJ2-7; D not certain. V was shortened by 2 bases and J by 3 bases, with 8 bases between the two germline ends. CDR3 length: 13 amino acids. Germline assignment: CDR1 LGHDT and CDR2 YNNKEL (reference sequence).

The chain employs TRBV10-1 and TRBJ1-3, with TRBD1 as a possible D gene (5 bases). This CDR3 has 16 amino acids. Trimming shortened V by 2 bases and J by 4 bases, and 15 bases separated the two germline ends. Germline-derived CDR1 and CDR2 are WNHNN and SYGVQD (reference sequence). CDR3 DNA: TGCGCCAGCAGTGAGACCAACGGAGGGGAAGGAAACACCATATATTTT. Amino acids: CASSETNGGEGNTIYF.

This chain joins TRBV25-1 and TRBJ2-2; D unresolved. The V and J ends lost 6 bases and 5 bases respectively, with 19 bases between them. The germline CDR1 and CDR2 sequences are MGHDK and SYGVNS. The CDR3 consists of 16 residues. The DNA of the CDR3 is TGTGCCAGCAGCCCATCGGTGGTGCGGTGGACCGGGGAGCTGTTTTTT. It yields the protein CASSPSVVRWTGELFF.

The chain carries TRBV27 and TRBJ1-5, with a tentative D call TRBD1 (6 bases). The CDR3 has 13 amino acids. The ends were cut back, 10 bases at V and 6 bases at J, with 16 bases in the middle. CDR1 is MNHEY and CDR2 is SMNVEV in the germline V gene (reference sequence). The CDR3 DNA is TGTGCCATCGGGTGGGGGGGCGGTCAGCCCCAGCATTTT. Translating gives CAIGWGGGQPQHF.

J is TRBJ2-7 and V is TRBV10-3; D ambiguous. The CDR3 covers 11 residues. Looked up from germline, CDR1 is ENHRY and CDR2 is SYGVKD. The V gene lost 5 bases and the J gene lost 0 bases, with 2 bases spanning the gap. The CDR3 reads CAISSSYEQYF. CDR3 bases: TGTGCCATCAGTAGCTCCTACGAGCAGTACTTC.

The genes are TRBV5-1 and TRBJ2-7, with 7 bases lining up with TRBD1. Germline CDR1 is SGHRS and CDR2 is YFSETQ. J was trimmed by 0 bases and V by 4 bases; bases with no gene match: 1. This CDR3 has 13 residues. The CDR3 nucleotides are TGCGCCAGCAGCGGGACAGACTCCTACGAGCAGTACTTC. This sequence encodes CASSGTDSYEQYF. The whole variable domain, filled in from reference TRBV5-1 and TRBJ2-7, reads KAGVTQTPRYLIKTRGQQVTLSCSPISGHRSVSWYQQTPGQGLQFLFEYFSETQRNKGNFPGRFSGRQFSNSRSEMNVSTLELGDSALYLCASSGTDSYEQYFGPGTRLTVT.

The genes are TRBV7-8 and TRBJ1-5; TRBD1 is a possible D gene (6 bases). V lost 1 base and J lost 7, with 14 bases in between. There are 15 residues in the CDR3. Looked up from germline, CDR1 is SGHVS and CDR2 is FQNEAQ. In nucleotides, the CDR3 is TGTGCCAGCAGCTTAGTGGCGGGGGCCGGGCAGCCCCAGCATTTT. Translation: CASSLVAGAGQPQHF.

This sequence joins TRBV15 and TRBJ1-5, with TRBD1 identical over 10 bases. The J segment lost 7 bases and the V segment lost 6 bases, leaving 9 bases of the junction unmatched. CDR3 length: 15 residues. Germline V gene data show CDR1 as LNHNV and CDR2 as YYDKDF (reference sequence). Here the CDR3 reads CATSPDRGIRQPQHF. The CDR3 DNA follows: TGTGCCACCAGTCCGGACAGGGGGATACGGCAGCCCCAGCATTTT.

In DNA, the CDR3 is TGTGCCACCAGGGCGGGGGCGCTGCGCGGTGAAGCTTTCTTT. Its protein is CATRAGALRGEAFF. J is TRBJ1-1 and V is TRBV24-1; tentatively, D is TRBD1 (6 bases). The germline gives CDR1 KGHDR, CDR2 SFDVKD. Trimming left V 7 bases short and J 7 bases short, with 18 bases between. The CDR3 is 14 amino acids.

The J gene is TRBJ2-7, the V gene TRBV6-1, with a possible D match to TRBD1 (6 bases). CDR3 length: 14 residues. The V gene's germline CDR1 is MNHNS and CDR2 SASEGT. Trimming shortened V by 3 bases and J by 2 bases, and 11 bases separated the two germline ends. The CDR3 loop is CASSDRDTTYEQYF. CDR3 DNA: TGTGCCAGCAGTGACCGGGACACCACCTACGAGCAGTACTTC.

V usage is TRBV10-3 and J usage is TRBJ1-3, with D hard to call. Deletions cut 11 bases from V and 0 bases from J, with 14 bases between. The CDR3 covers 14 residues. Looked up from germline, CDR1 is ENHRY and CDR2 is SYGVKD. The CDR3 here is CASLEPDSGNTIYF. In nucleotides, the CDR3 is TGTGCCTCCCTAGAGCCCGACTCTGGAAACACCATATATTTT.

V and J are TRBV6-1 and TRBJ1-4; TRBD1 might be the D (5 bases). There are 14 residues in the CDR3. Germline CDR1 reads MNHNS; CDR2 reads SASEGT. V gave up 0 bases and J gave up 5 bases, with 7 bases separating them. CDR3 nucleotides: TGTGCCAGCAGTGAAGCGACAGAGAATGAAAAACTGTTTTTT. This translates into CASSEATENEKLFF.

The chain has TRBV7-9 and TRBJ1-2, with D possibly TRBD1 on 5 matching bases. V lost 5 bases, J lost 4 bases, and 11 bases lay in between. Germline CDR1 is SEHNR and CDR2 is FQNEAQ (reference sequence). The CDR3 extends over 13 amino acids. In nucleotides, the CDR3 is TGTGCCAGCAGCCAGGGCACCCTCTATGGCTACACCTTC. It specifies CASSQGTLYGYTF.

The chain links TRBV6-5 to TRBJ1-2; weak D call: TRBD1 (6 bases). This CDR3 has 15 residues. Germline V lookup: CDR1 MNHEY, CDR2 SVGAGI. V gave up 6 bases and J gave up 6 bases, with 20 bases separating them. CDR3 sequence (DNA): TGTGCCAGCAGCCCCCTGGGGGGGCAACAGGATGGCTACACCTTC. It translates to CASSPLGGQQDGYTF.

The V and J genes are TRBV6-2 or TRBV6-3 and TRBJ2-2; the D gene is possibly TRBD2 (6 bases). Per germline, CDR1 MNHEY and CDR2 SVGEGT. The CDR3 runs 16 residues. V was cut by 0 bases and J by 1 base, with 9 bases left in between. CDR3 nucleotide sequence: TGTGCCAGCAGTTACTCCGTCGGGGGGAACACCGGGGAGCTGTTTTTT. This encodes CASSYSVGGNTGELFF.

The rearrangement joins TRBV3-1 (or the pseudogene TRBV3-2) to TRBJ2-6, with 7 bases identical to TRBD1. The J segment lost 0 bases and the V segment lost 8 bases, leaving 7 bases of the junction unmatched. There are 16 residues in the CDR3. From germline, CDR1 is LGHDT and CDR2 YNNKEL (reference sequence). The CDR3 is CASAEAGGSGANVLTF. CDR3 coding DNA: TGTGCCAGCGCTGAGGCAGGGGGCTCTGGGGCCAACGTCCTGACTTTC.

The rearrangement links TRBV6-1 to TRBJ1-6; D is uncertain. The V gene's germline CDR1 is MNHNS and CDR2 SASEGT. The CDR3 totals 14 residues. Trimming left V 2 bases short and J 8 bases short, with 10 bases between. CDR3 DNA sequence: TGTGCCAGCAGTGAAATAGGGTCGTATTCACCCCTCCACTTT. This codes for CASSEIGSYSPLHF.